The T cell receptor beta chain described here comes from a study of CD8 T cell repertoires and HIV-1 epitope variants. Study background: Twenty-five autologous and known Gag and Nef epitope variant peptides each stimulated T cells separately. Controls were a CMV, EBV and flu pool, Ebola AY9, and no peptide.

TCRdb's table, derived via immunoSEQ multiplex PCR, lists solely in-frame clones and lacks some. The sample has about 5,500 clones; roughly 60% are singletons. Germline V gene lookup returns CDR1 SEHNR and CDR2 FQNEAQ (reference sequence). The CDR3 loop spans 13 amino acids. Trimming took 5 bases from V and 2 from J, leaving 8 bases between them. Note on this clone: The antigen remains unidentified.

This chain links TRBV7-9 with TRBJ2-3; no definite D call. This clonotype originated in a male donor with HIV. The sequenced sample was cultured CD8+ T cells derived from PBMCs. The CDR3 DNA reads TGTGCCAGCAGCCAATCCTACACAGATACGCAGTATTTT. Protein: CASSQSYTDTQYF.